This T cell receptor beta chain comes out of a study of CD8+CD57+ T cells in acquired aplastic anemia. Points from the study as a whole: Comparison of patients with controls identified around 31 shared CD8+ CDR3 sequences.

CDR1 SEHNR and CDR2 FQNEAQ come from the germline V gene (reference sequence). The CDR3 has 16 residues. V was shortened by 4 bases and J by 1 base, with 16 bases between the two germline ends. According to the study, genomic DNA was the template for TCR beta VDJ and CDR3 profiling. TCRdb ran MiXCR on the reads and lists one entry per CDR3 protein. The sample records about 170,000 distinct CDR3 sequences, 55% to 75% being singletons. Regarding this clonotype: Its matching antigen is unknown.

Sequencing was done on a sample of sorted CD4+, CD8+, or CD8+CD57+ T cells (not recorded which) from PBMCs. The receptor was derived from a human donor in good health. V and J are TRBV7-9 and TRBJ1-1; TRBD1 is a possible D gene (6 bases). CDR3 residues: CASSSPLGGPNTEAFF. In DNA form, the CDR3 reads TGTGCCAGCAGCTCACCGTTGGGGGGCCCGAACACTGAAGCTTTCTTT.